The 4 T cell receptor beta chains below were found in one sample sequenced in a study of breast tumors, draining lymph nodes, adjacent tissues. TCRdb called the multiplex PCR reads again in MiXCR, with one record for every CDR3 protein. This table has 180,000 or so distinct CDR3 sequences, 30% to 35% appearing once. Breast cancer patients provided tissue from their axillary draining lymph nodes. The sequenced sample consisted of axillary lymph node tissue. The receptor source for this set is a female donor with breast cancer. Some clones in this sample may be carry-over from other donors' samples.

There are many counts of this clonotype. The chain uses TRBV3-1 and TRBJ2-5, with D tentatively TRBD2 (5 bases). Looked up from germline, CDR1 is LGHDT and CDR2 is YNNKEL (reference sequence). This CDR3 is built from 12 residues. The ends were cut back, 8 bases at V and 14 bases at J, with 21 bases in the middle. The CDR3 protein is CASGLDSTKCYF. The CDR3 DNA is TGTGCCAGCGGGCTGGACTCAACCAAGTGTTACTTC.

This clonotype was observed many times. The chain is built from TRBV6-2 or TRBV6-3 and TRBJ2-1, with 13 positions matching TRBD2. CDR1 and CDR2 (germline): MNHEY, SVGEGT. V lost 0 bases to trimming and J lost 9 bases; unmatched junction nucleotides: 5. The CDR3 spans 16 residues. As DNA, the CDR3 is TGTGCCAGCAGTTACTCCAGACTAGCGGGAGGTAGTGAGCAGTTCTTC. Protein: CASSYSRLAGGSEQFF.

This clonotype was picked up many times. The rearrangement joins TRBV27 to TRBJ1-4, with TRBD1 matching over 7 bases. Trimming took 4 bases from V and 8 from J; bases not matched to a gene: 4. The CDR3 has 13 residues. Germline V gene data show CDR1 as MNHEY and CDR2 as SMNVEV (reference sequence). CDR3 DNA: TGTGCCAGCAGTTGGACAGGAAGGGAAAAACTGTTTTTT. Amino acids: CASSWTGREKLFF. Using reference TRBV27 and TRBJ1-4 for the parts outside the CDR3, the full variable domain is EAQVTQNPRYLITVTGKKLTVTCSQNMNHEYMSWYRQDPGLGLRQIYYSMNVEVTDKGDVPEGYKVSRKEKRNFPLILESPSPNQTSLYFCASSWTGREKLFFGSGTQLSVL.

The table lists this clonotype with many counts. The genes are TRBV18 and TRBJ1-3; 7 nucleotides line up with TRBD1. This CDR3 is built from 15 residues. Germline V CDR1 and CDR2: KGHSH, LQKENI. V shed 3 bases, J shed 3 bases, and the junction held 5 bases outside the gene matches. Written as DNA, the CDR3 is TGTGCCAGCTCACCCACAGGGGACCTTGGAAACACCATATATTTT. Its protein is CASSPTGDLGNTIYF.